Shown below are 26 T cell receptor beta chains from a single sample sequenced in a study of CD8 T cells in ankylosing spondylitis (dated by TCRdb to 2016 to 2017). The library was obtained by 5' RACE. The reads were generated on an Illumina HiSeq 2500. TCRdb redid the processing of the public reads, applying fastp at Q25 and MiXCR, and retained in-frame beta chains. One record per CDR3 amino acid sequence lists the most common genes and DNA. For this sample the table gives 700,000 to 850,000 distinct CDR3 sequences, of which 10% to 15% were detected only once. 0.45% to 0.6% of the sample goes to the ten largest clones. The research as a whole found: A TCR beta motif of several highly homologous amino acid variants appeared characteristic of blood from ankylosing spondylitis patients.

No antigen is known for these receptors. The source material was blood, either unsorted or a sorted T cell fraction (not recorded which). The origin of the receptors is a male donor with ankylosing spondylitis.

This clonotype appeared a few times. The chain recombines TRBV2 with TRBJ2-2, with D uncertain. The CDR3 covers 11 residues. Germline-derived CDR1 and CDR2 are SNHLY and FYNNEI. Trimming shortened V by 2 bases and J by 9 bases, and 4 bases separated the two germline ends. Here the CDR3 DNA reads TGTGCCAGCAGTGAATTCAGGGAGCTGTTTTTT. As protein: CASSEFRELFF.

As for this clonotype: One end of the junction is discordant with germline, which a read error may explain. The V call is TRBV7-7, the J call TRBJ2-5, with unresolved D. The CDR3 has 11 residues. Germline V lookup: CDR1 SSHAT, CDR2 FNYEAQ (reference sequence). DNA of the CDR3: TGTGCTAGCAGCGACGTAAAGACCCAGTACTTC. Amino acids: CASSDVKTQYF.

For this clonotype: At one boundary the junction diverges from the germline segment, which might be a read error. The chain combines TRBV11-2 with TRBJ2-5; perhaps D is TRBD1 or TRBD2 (6 bases each). The germline gives CDR1 SGHAT, CDR2 FQNNGV. This CDR3 contains 13 residues. CDR3 region: CASRLGGTETQYF. As DNA, the CDR3 is TGTGCCAGCAGATTAGGGGGGACGGAGACCCAGTACTTC.

The CDR3 spells CASSAQLAETGELFF. The CDR3 nucleotides read TGTGCCAGCAGTGCCCAACTAGCAGAGACCGGGGAGCTGTTTTTT. This chain links TRBV27 with TRBJ2-2; tentative D call: TRBD2 (6 bases). Trimming took off 5 bases at V and 5 bases at J, with 15 bases between the two ends. The length of the CDR3 is 15 residues. Per germline, CDR1 MNHEY and CDR2 SMNVEV (reference sequence).

The table lists this clonotype with a few counts. The chain combines TRBV9 with TRBJ1-2; no clear D gene. Germline V lookup: CDR1 SGDLS, CDR2 YYNGEE. Deletions cut 6 bases from V and 7 bases from J, with 22 bases between. The CDR3 has 15 amino acids. CDR3 nucleotides: TGTGCCAGCACCCTAGAGGGAACCTCCGCTTCTGGCTACACCTTC. It translates to CASTLEGTSASGYTF. The complete variable domain, with remaining parts taken from reference TRBV9 and TRBJ1-2, reads DSGVTQTPKHLITATGQRVTLRCSPRSGDLSVYWYQQSLDQGLQFLIQYYNGEERAKGNILERFSAQQFPDLHSELNLSSLELGDSALYFCASTLEGTSASGYTFGSGTRLTVV.

There are a few counts of this clonotype. The gene calls are TRBV27 and TRBJ1-2; TRBD1 matches 7 bases. The CDR3 has 14 amino acids. CDR1 MNHEY and CDR2 SMNVEV come from the germline V gene (reference sequence). With 8 bases clipped from V and 4 bases from J, the junction kept 10 bases outside the gene matches. This chain's CDR3 is CASGKGGWGYGYTF. For the CDR3, the DNA is TGTGCCAGCGGAAAAGGGGGCTGGGGCTATGGCTACACCTTC.

This clonotype has only a few counts. V and J are TRBV5-1 and TRBJ2-3, with TRBD2 matching over 8 bases. Germline lookup yields CDR1 SGHRS and CDR2 YFSETQ. The CDR3 contains 16 residues. Trimming at V came to 4 bases and at J to 5 bases, leaving 12 bases not matched to a gene. CDR3 loop: CASSPPSGGFIDTQYF. DNA of the CDR3: TGCGCCAGCAGCCCCCCGAGCGGGGGCTTCATAGATACGCAGTATTTT. Full variable domain (outside the CDR3, taken from reference TRBV5-1 and TRBJ2-3): KAGVTQTPRYLIKTRGQQVTLSCSPISGHRSVSWYQQTPGQGLQFLFEYFSETQRNKGNFPGRFSGRQFSNSRSEMNVSTLELGDSALYLCASSPPSGGFIDTQYFGPGTRLTVL.

This clonotype has more than one count but fewer than ten. V gene TRBV5-1 combines with J gene TRBJ1-1, with no clear D. The V gene's germline CDR1 is SGHRS and CDR2 YFSETQ. This CDR3 region has 15 residues. Trimming pared 0 bases from V and 5 bases from J, leaving 14 bases between. CDR3 in DNA: TGCGCCAGCAGCTTGGTTGGGGAGACGGGGACTGAAGCTTTCTTT. Translation gives CASSLVGETGTEAFF.

The chain recombines TRBV15 with TRBJ2-7; D remains unclear. The germline V gene has CDR1 LNHNV and CDR2 YYDKDF (reference sequence). Trimming removed 0 bases from V and 0 bases from J, with 15 bases in between. This CDR3 spans 17 amino acids. CDR3 nucleotides: TGTGCCACCAGCAGAGATCGGATGCAGAAGAACTCCTACGAGCAGTACTTC. Amino acid sequence: CATSRDRMQKNSYEQYF.

V usage is TRBV5-1 and J usage is TRBJ2-5, with TRBD2 as a possible D gene (7 bases). The CDR3 covers 14 residues. Germline CDR1 and CDR2: SGHRS and YFSETQ. Trimming left V 6 bases short and J 5 bases short, with 17 bases between. The CDR3 here is CASKRGGVEETQYF. The CDR3 DNA reads TGCGCCAGCAAGAGGGGGGGAGTCGAGGAGACCCAGTACTTC.

The V and J genes are TRBV6-1 and TRBJ1-2; D uncertain. The CDR3 is 13 amino acids. The germline V and J ends were trimmed by 1 base and 2 bases, with 5 bases remaining between them. The germline gives CDR1 MNHNS, CDR2 SASEGT. CDR3 amino acids: CASSEDENYGYTF. DNA of the CDR3: TGTGCCAGCAGTGAAGATGAGAACTATGGCTACACCTTC.

The sample holds many counts of this clonotype. The V call is TRBV18, the J call TRBJ2-5; perhaps TRBD1 as D (5 bases). The end of the DNA aligns better with TRBJ2-3, so the J call may be wrong. Germline V CDR1 and CDR2: KGHSH, LQKENI. CDR3 length: 13 amino acids. The CDR3 bases are TGTGCCAGCAGCCCCCCCGGCAGGGAAACGCAGTATTTT. Protein: CASSPPGRETQYF.

This chain connects TRBV4-3 to TRBJ2-3; D is possibly TRBD2 (5 bases). The CDR3 has 18 residues. The germline V gene has CDR1 LGHNA and CDR2 YSLEER. V was pared by 1 base and J by 0 bases, with 17 bases between. CDR3 region: CASSQAPPSTFSTDTQYF. The CDR3 DNA reads as TGCGCCAGCAGCCAAGCCCCCCCTAGCACCTTTAGCACAGATACGCAGTATTTT.

This sequence joins TRBV9 and TRBJ2-1; 9 bases are shared with TRBD2. Germline CDR1 reads SGDLS; CDR2 reads YYNGEE. The CDR3 is made up of 15 amino acids. V lost 0 bases to trimming and J lost 5 bases; unmatched junction nucleotides: 3. DNA of the CDR3: TGTGCCAGCAGCGTAGGACTAGCGGCCAACAATGAGCAGTTCTTC. The encoded protein is CASSVGLAANNEQFF.

The chain links TRBV11-3 to TRBJ2-3, with 8 bases identical to TRBD2. Germline-derived CDR1 and CDR2 are SGHNT and YENEEA. The junction had 4 bases not matched to a gene; V was cut back by 1 base and J by 4 bases. The CDR3 has 15 residues. The CDR3 region has the DNA TGTGCCAGCAGCTTAGCGGGGGGGAGATCAGATACGCAGTATTTT. This sequence encodes CASSLAGGRSDTQYF.

J is TRBJ2-5 and V is TRBV29-1; 9 nucleotides align to TRBD1. CDR1 and CDR2 from the germline V gene are SQVTM and ANQGSEA. This CDR3 contains 12 residues. V lost 6 bases and J lost 5; bases outside the gene matches: 4. The CDR3 protein is CSVYRGQETQYF. CDR3 in DNA: TGCAGCGTCTACAGGGGGCAGGAGACCCAGTACTTC.

This clonotype came up many times. The genes are TRBV29-1 and TRBJ2-1, with TRBD2 as a possible D gene (6 bases). Trimming removed 5 bases from V and 0 bases from J, with 17 bases in between. This CDR3 is built from 16 residues. Germline CDR1 and CDR2: SQVTM and ANQGSEA. The CDR3 region has the DNA TGCAGCGTTCTAATGGCTAGCGAGAGCTCCTACAATGAGCAGTTCTTC. This gives the protein CSVLMASESSYNEQFF.

This clonotype was seen a few times. J is TRBJ2-1 and V is TRBV18; tentatively, D is TRBD2 (6 bases). There are 15 residues in the CDR3. Looked up from germline, CDR1 is KGHSH and CDR2 is LQKENI. Trimming stripped 4 bases from V and 0 bases from J, with 10 bases between. CDR3: CASSQSGYSYNEQFF. CDR3 coding DNA: TGTGCCAGCTCACAAAGCGGGTACTCCTACAATGAGCAGTTCTTC.

The V and J genes are TRBV11-2 and TRBJ2-1; a weak D match, TRBD2 (6 bases). Trimming cost V 2 bases and J 4 bases, with 12 bases left between them. In germline, CDR1 is SGHAT, CDR2 FQNNGV. CDR3 size: 15 residues. DNA for the CDR3: TGTGCCAGCAGCTTACGCGGGACCAGATACAATGAGCAGTTCTTC. Translated: CASSLRGTRYNEQFF.

There are a few counts of this clonotype. The V gene is TRBV9, the J gene TRBJ2-2, with D uncertain. The CDR3 is 14 residues long. The germline V gene has CDR1 SGDLS and CDR2 YYNGEE. With 4 bases removed from V and 0 bases from J, the gap between germline ends came to 7 bases. The DNA of the CDR3 is TGTGCCAGCAGCCCTCACACGAACACCGGGGAGCTGTTTTTT. Translating gives CASSPHTNTGELFF.

Only a few counts were recorded for this clonotype. The rearrangement joins TRBV6-6 to TRBJ1-4; weak D call: TRBD1 (5 bases). The V gene's germline CDR1 is MNHNY and CDR2 SVGAGI (reference sequence). V lost 5 bases and J 10 bases, leaving 14 bases between the germline ends. The length of the CDR3 is 13 residues. In nucleotides, the CDR3 is TGTGCCAGCAGTGGGACGACAGCGGGAAAACTGTTTTTT. It codes for CASSGTTAGKLFF.

The chain links TRBV6-2 or TRBV6-3 to TRBJ2-5; no clear D gene. The germline gives CDR1 MNHEY, CDR2 SVGEGT. This CDR3 is 12 amino acids long. Deletions cut 5 bases from V and 5 bases from J, with 9 bases between. CDR3 in DNA: TGTGCCAGCAGTCGCCCCGTGGAGACCCAGTACTTC. Translating gives CASSRPVETQYF.

The chain carries TRBV28 and TRBJ1-1; 8 bases match TRBD1. CDR1 and CDR2 (germline): MDHEN, SYDVKM. The CDR3 is 16 amino acids. V gave up 4 bases and J gave up 4 bases; unmatched junction bases: 11. The chain's CDR3 is CASSSTGAGWGTEAFF. The CDR3 DNA is TGTGCCAGCAGTTCGACAGGGGCTGGCTGGGGCACTGAAGCTTTCTTT.

This clonotype was counted between two and nine times. The chain couples TRBV11-2 to TRBJ2-5; possible D gene TRBD1, 5 bases. The V gene's germline CDR1 is SGHAT and CDR2 FQNNGV. Trimming stripped 3 bases from V and 3 bases from J, with 8 bases between. The CDR3 covers 13 residues. For the CDR3, the DNA is TGTGCCAGCAGCTTCAAGGGGAAAGAGACCCAGTACTTC. It yields the protein CASSFKGKETQYF.

The chain is built from TRBV20-1 and TRBJ2-7; D is unclear. V was pared by 1 base and J by 3 bases, with 16 bases between. This CDR3 is built from 15 residues. Looked up from germline, CDR1 is DFQATT and CDR2 is SNEGSKA (reference sequence). The CDR3 sequence is CSARAPARTLYEQYF. Here the CDR3 DNA reads TGCAGTGCTAGAGCCCCCGCCAGGACCCTCTACGAGCAGTACTTC.

The rearrangement uses TRBV10-3 and TRBJ2-1; 14 nucleotides line up with TRBD2. Per the germline V gene, CDR1 is ENHRY and CDR2 is SYGVKD. After removal of 3 bases from V and 5 bases from J, the junction contained 15 bases not matched to a gene. There are 20 residues in the CDR3. CDR3 loop: CAISDTGTSGSSVMHNEQFF. The DNA for the CDR3 is TGTGCCATCAGTGATACCGGGACTAGCGGGAGTAGTGTGATGCACAATGAGCAGTTCTTC.